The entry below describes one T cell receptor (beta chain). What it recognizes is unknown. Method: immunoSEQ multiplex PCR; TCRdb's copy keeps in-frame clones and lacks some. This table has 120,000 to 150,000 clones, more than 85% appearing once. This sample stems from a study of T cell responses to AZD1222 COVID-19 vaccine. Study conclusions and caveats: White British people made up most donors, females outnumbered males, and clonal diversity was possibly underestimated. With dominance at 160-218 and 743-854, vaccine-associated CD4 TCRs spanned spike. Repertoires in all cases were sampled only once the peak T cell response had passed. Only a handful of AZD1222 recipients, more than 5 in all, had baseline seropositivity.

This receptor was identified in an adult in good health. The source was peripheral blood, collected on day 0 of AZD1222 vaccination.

CDR3 residues: CASSARYSGSREDTQYF. The CDR3 DNA is TGCGCCAGCAGCGCCCGATATAGCGGGAGCCGGGAAGATACGCAGTATTTT. The chain couples TRBV5-1 to TRBJ2-3; TRBD2 matches at 9 bases. With 4 bases clipped from V and 5 bases from J, the junction kept 14 bases outside the gene matches. From germline, CDR1 is SGHRS and CDR2 YFSETQ. The CDR3 has 17 residues.